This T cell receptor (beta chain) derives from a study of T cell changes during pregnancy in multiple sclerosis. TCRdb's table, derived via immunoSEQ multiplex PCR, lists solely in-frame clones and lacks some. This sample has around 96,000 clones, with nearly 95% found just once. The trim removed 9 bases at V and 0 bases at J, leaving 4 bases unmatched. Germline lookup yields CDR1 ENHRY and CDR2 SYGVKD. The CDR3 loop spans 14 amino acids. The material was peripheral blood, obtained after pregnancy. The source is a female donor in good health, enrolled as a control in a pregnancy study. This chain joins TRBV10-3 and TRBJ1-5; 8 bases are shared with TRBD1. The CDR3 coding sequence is TGTGCCATTCAGGGGGCTTATAGCAATCAGCCCCAGCATTTT. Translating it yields CAIQGAYSNQPQHF.